This TCR beta chain comes out of a study of shared clonotypes between healthy human individuals. Notes on the study in general: Clonotype sharing among donors was thought likely to change with sequencing depth. Clonotypes that were shared across four donors made up around 4.6% of naive CD4 clonotypes.

A word on this clone: The antigen is undetermined.

Only in-frame clones appear in the TCRdb table, and some are missing; sequencing was by immunoSEQ multiplex PCR. The table shows 2 million to 2.5 million clones, with 95% occurring only once. The study separated CD4+ cells into CD45RA+ naive and CD45RA-negative memory subsets. The germline gives CDR1 SGHTA, CDR2 FQGNSA. CDR3 size: 15 residues. V lost 5 bases to trimming and J lost 7 bases; unmatched junction nucleotides: 8. The sequence was collected from a man aged 18 to 29 in good health. The chain employs TRBV7-2 and TRBJ2-2, with 9 bases fitting TRBD1. Source material: naive CD4+ T cells sorted from blood. Subset reported: CD45RA+ positively selected. CDR3 DNA sequence: TGTGCCAGCAGCCGAAGGACAGGGGAAGGCGGGGAGCTGTTTTTT. Its translation: CASSRRTGEGGELFF.